This TCR beta chain was captured by sequencing in a study of cytomegalovirus exposure and HLA in healthy donors (TCRdb year 2017). Background on the whole study: An earlier analysis of several hundred of the donors reported 250 to 350 Gb of sequence data and around 110 million unique TCR beta sequences obtained from around 190 million T cells. An early release that covered some 640 HLA-typed donors contained about 290 gigabases of sequencing data and around 85 million unique TCR sequences. A later analysis re-examined previously published TCR beta repertoires from roughly 650 donors and added high-resolution HLA genotyping to investigate patterns of TCR occurrence. Typing coverage varied by locus: roughly 629-640 donors for A, B, C, DRB1 and DQB1; approximately 520 for DQA1; nearly 610 for DPA1; roughly 450 for DPB1. Several DR-DQ haplotypes were handled as single units for association and clustering because linkage in the cohort was strong. A separate validation cohort of roughly 120 different subjects was used in addition to the approximately 640-subject first cohort. Rather than using new phenotypic data, the later analysis identified candidate immune exposures from TCR beta sequences and from how often those sequences occurred across donors. The study was designed to test whether signatures of past pathogen exposure could be identified by cataloging public T cell receptors. In a later genetic analysis, genome-wide SNP genotypes for 398 of the 666 donors were used, and that subset was treated as a discovery cohort. All discovery cohort repertoires had been generated on a single sequencing platform. Donor age, sex, ethnicity and CMV serostatus were compiled together with the repertoire data. Class I and class II HLA loci were covered by the typing at four-digit resolution. The T cell repertoires of 700 or so subjects were profiled by immunosequencing and related to cytomegalovirus serostatus. In an earlier analysis of roughly 580 of the donors, high-throughput TCR beta sequencing was used to judge whether each TCR beta V gene segment behaved as functional or pseudogenic. Among some 410 genotyped donors of the cohort, an average of approximately 240,000 unique TCR beta nucleotide sequences was sequenced per donor, of which about 19% were non-productive. The study combined high-throughput TCR immunosequencing, statistical association of individual TCRs with disease status, and machine learning to predict cytomegalovirus infection status. Among the roughly 390 genotyped donors, under 90% belonged to the genetic ancestry cluster associated with self-reported Caucasian donors.

Details on this clone: Its antigen is not yet known. The record has no base qualities; no much larger clone is one base away.

Clipping removes 5 bases from V and 9 bases from J, with 6 as the unmatched junction base count. CDR1 LNHDA and CDR2 SQIVND were looked up in the germline V gene (reference sequence). The CDR3, from cysteine to phenylalanine, totals 13 residues. The retained sequence is limited to the CDR3, 39 bases, with the frame set at the first base. In total, approximately 700 healthy bone marrow donors made up the cohort. At the time of sampling, every cohort member was nominally healthy, though immune exposures that went unrecorded were likely present. The donor tested CMV seronegative and was one of the 352 seronegative cohort members. Each donor provided a peripheral blood sample, and peripheral blood mononuclear cells were used for TCR beta sequencing. The Qiagen DNeasy Blood Extraction Kit was used to extract genomic DNA from the blood cell samples. The paper as a whole reports these results and caveats: The study gave a list of roughly 150 TCR beta chains associated with cytomegalovirus. Because HLA typing was missing for some donors at each locus, association tests included only the typed subset. In a later analysis, several top co-occurrence clusters were reported to appear linked to parvovirus B19, influenza, CMV and Epstein-Barr virus. The classifier was reported to diagnose cytomegalovirus status with high specificity and sensitivity in both the original and validation cohorts. A later analysis associated about 16,000 TCR beta sequences with specific HLA alleles at a false discovery rate of 0.05. The earlier analysis of 587 of the donors excluded roughly 17 rarely observed V segments, including chromosome 9 orphons, because counts were too low. This cohort had only TCR beta chains sequenced, and the lack of alpha or paired-chain data limited which features could be detected. Correlated functional status among segregating V segments might be attributable to linkage disequilibrium, but an unknown experimental factor could not be ruled out. Roughly uniform sequencing depth across donors was assumed in presence/absence analyses, although this assumption may not hold. While some public TCRs were present in many individuals, most TCR sequences turned up only very rarely across donors. For the cohort, immune exposure information was limited to CMV serostatus. A further reported finding was that TCR beta sequences accurately predicted the HLA-A and HLA-B alleles for most subjects in the first cohort. Some IMGT-functional V segments, including TRBV6-2 and TRBV6-3, could not be told apart with the 87-base-pair reads, so those segments were excluded. The authors suggested that the approach could potentially be generalized to other disease states and immunological phenotypes. In an earlier analysis of roughly 560 of the donors, most TCR beta V segments were observed in productive rearrangements about 87% or about 30% of the time, broadly matching IMGT annotations. A later genetic analysis associated a missense DCLRE1C variant with V-gene and J-gene trimming of TCR beta chains, and an independent cohort replicated the association. In a later analysis, most CMV-associated TCR beta chains were found to appear HLA-restricted, with HLA associations seemingly driven largely by CMV exposure. A cluster of highly shared sequence variants was judged likely to be a technical artifact of the sequencing pipeline. A later analysis found that HLA-associated TCR beta chains were more clonally expanded and had lower generation probabilities than equally common non-associated chains. Strong co-occurrence of HLA alleles, especially DR and DQ, made assigning TCR associations to individual alleles difficult. In a later analysis, the rate of TCR association differed among HLA loci, with DRB1 alleles having the most associated TCRs and HLA-C alleles having the fewest. According to a later genetic analysis, donors in an Asian-associated ancestry cluster had fewer N-insertions in productive TCRs than the approximately 700-donor mean. Three of the identified cytomegalovirus-associated TCR beta chains were confirmed in vitro to be specific for cytomegalovirus antigens.

Library generation was performed with the immunoSEQ multiplex PCR assay. A mixture of 60 forward primers for TCR Vbeta segments and 13 reverse primers for TCR Jbeta segments was used in the multiplex PCR. The CDR3 region of rearranged TCR beta genes was amplified from genomic DNA with a multiplex PCR assay. The amplified TCR beta libraries were sequenced on the Illumina HiSeq System as 87-base-pair reads. The paper's data handling went like this. A later analysis counted 65 million to 90 million unique TCR beta chains across the 550 to 700 repertoires, and some 11 million of these chains were shared by at least two donors. To remove PCR and sequencing errors, raw reads were error-corrected and collapsed into unique sequences using a nearest-neighbor algorithm that merged closely related sequences. Alignment of CDR3 sequences to IMGT reference sequences was used to assign V, D and J gene segments. Each retained sequence needed at least a six-nucleotide match to both a V gene segment and a J gene segment. Rearrangements were called productive when the CDR3 lacked stop codons and stayed in frame with V and J; all others were non-productive. CDR3 was defined by IMGT convention, running from the second conserved V-encoded cysteine to the conserved J-encoded phenylalanine. Sequences without an unambiguous match to a single V gene segment were excluded from the earlier analysis of 500 to 700 of the donors. In an earlier analysis of some 590 of the donors, a V segment was called functional when productive rearrangements were above 56.7%, and segregating when the standard deviation between donors exceeded 5%. A statistical classification framework was developed to diagnose cytomegalovirus status using the catalog of TCR beta chain sequences. In a later analysis, V and J genes were assigned by comparing TCR nucleotide sequences against IMGT/GENE-DB human TR gene sequences. In a later analysis, CDR3 sequences and most-parsimonious VDJ recombination scenarios were assigned using the TCRdist pipeline. In a later analysis, each TCR beta chain was defined by its CDR3 amino acid sequence together with its V-gene family, and reads lacking a unique V-gene family were excluded. In a later analysis, 450 to 600 highly shared, low-generation-probability nucleotide sequences were removed to address suspected cross-contamination and a sequencing artifact. In a later analysis, a clonal expansion index for each public chain was calculated from normalized within-repertoire ranks of inferred template counts. In a later analysis, generation probabilities were computed with a VDJ recombination model fitted to out-of-frame rearrangements, and the resulting probabilities were checked against IGoR. In a later analysis, TCR-TCR, TCR-HLA and TCR-CMV co-occurrence was scored with hypergeometric tests, and a repertoire-size bias correction was applied to TCR pairs. False discovery rates were estimated in a later analysis by permuting HLA or CMV assignments 20 times. In a later analysis, co-occurring TCRs were grouped with DBSCAN, and TCRdist sequence similarity was added when clustering was performed within HLA-allele-positive subsets. Repertoires with fewer than 30,000 or more than 120,000 public chains were left out of co-occurrence clustering, as were four to six repertoires with anomalous nucleotide sharing. What TCRdb holds here is the immuneACCESS table cut down to in-frame rearrangements. Part of the clones is not present; checked against another copy, under half of the missing clones reflect an unresolved V gene, and the others are unexplained. The DNA was the basis for D and trimming; V, J and clone size are from that table. The sample contains around 210,000 clones, roughly three quarters of them found a single time. The biggest ten clones account for roughly 1.6% of the sample.

The sequence was collected from a man between 45 and 60 years old in good health and CMV-seronegative. The rearrangement combines TRBV19 with TRBJ2-7; 11 bases in the junction line up with TRBD2. Material for sequencing was PBMCs. DNA sequence: TGTGCCAGTAGTTCCCCGGGACTAGCGGTGCAGTACTTC. Its amino acids are CASSSPGLAVQYF.